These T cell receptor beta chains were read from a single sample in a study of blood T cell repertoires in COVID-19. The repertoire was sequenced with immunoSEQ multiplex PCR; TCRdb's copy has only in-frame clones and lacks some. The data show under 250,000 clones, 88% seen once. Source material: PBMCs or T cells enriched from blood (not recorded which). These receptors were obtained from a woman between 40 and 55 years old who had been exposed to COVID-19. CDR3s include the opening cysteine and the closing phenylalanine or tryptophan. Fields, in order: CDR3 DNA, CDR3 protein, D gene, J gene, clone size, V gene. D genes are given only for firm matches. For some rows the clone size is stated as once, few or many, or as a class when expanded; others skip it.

CDR3nt: TGTGCCAGCAGCGTCGGACAGGGTCTTTCACCCCTCCACTTT
CDR3aa: CASSVGQGLSPLHF
d_gene: TRBD1
j_gene: TRBJ1-6
abundance: -
v_gene: TRBV9

CDR3nt: TGTGCCAGCAGCTTAGAGCGGGGGACTTACAATGAGCAGTTCTTC
CDR3aa: CASSLERGTYNEQFF
d_gene: TRBD2
j_gene: TRBJ2-1
abundance: once
v_gene: TRBV5-8

CDR3nt: TGTGCCAGCAGCCACGAGGACAGGGGAGTGTCACCCCTCCACTTT
CDR3aa: CASSHEDRGVSPLHF
d_gene: TRBD1
j_gene: TRBJ1-6
abundance: -
v_gene: TRBV3-1/TRBV3-2

CDR3nt: TGTGCCAGCAGTTCAACCATATCGGGCACTGAAGCTTTCTTT
CDR3aa: CASSSTISGTEAFF
d_gene: -
j_gene: TRBJ1-1
abundance: -
v_gene: TRBV27

CDR3nt: TGTGCCAGCAGTTATAGGGCCGGCCGGGGTTCACCCCTCCACTTT
CDR3aa: CASSYRAGRGSPLHF
d_gene: -
j_gene: TRBJ1-6
abundance: -
v_gene: TRBV6-5

CDR3nt: TGTGCCACCAGCAGCGGGAACACAGATACGCAGTATTTT
CDR3aa: CATSSGNTDTQYF
d_gene: -
j_gene: TRBJ2-3
abundance: -
v_gene: TRBV15

CDR3nt: TGTGCCAGCAGCTTAGCGTCGGGGGGCGAGGGCTACACCTTC
CDR3aa: CASSLASGGEGYTF
d_gene: -
j_gene: TRBJ1-2
abundance: -
v_gene: TRBV7-9

CDR3nt: TGTGCCAGCAGCCAAGAGTTCGGGTACGAGCAGTACTTC
CDR3aa: CASSQEFGYEQYF
d_gene: -
j_gene: TRBJ2-7
abundance: -
v_gene: TRBV3-1/TRBV3-2

CDR3nt: TGCGCCAGCAGCCTACTGACAGGGGGAGCAGATACGCAGTATTTT
CDR3aa: CASSLLTGGADTQYF
d_gene: TRBD1
j_gene: TRBJ2-3
abundance: -
v_gene: TRBV10-2

CDR3nt: TGTGCCACCAGTGTTAGTGGCAGGGGCACCTACAATGAGCAGTTCTTC
CDR3aa: CATSVSGRGTYNEQFF
d_gene: -
j_gene: TRBJ2-1
abundance: -
v_gene: TRBV24-1

CDR3nt: TGTGCCAGCAGCCGGGACAGCCTTTACTATGGCTACACCTTC
CDR3aa: CASSRDSLYYGYTF
d_gene: TRBD1
j_gene: TRBJ1-2
abundance: -
v_gene: TRBV3-1/TRBV3-2

CDR3nt: TGCAGCGTTGGACATGTTCAGGGTTTGGATGAGCAGTTCTTC
CDR3aa: CSVGHVQGLDEQFF
d_gene: -
j_gene: TRBJ2-1
abundance: once
v_gene: TRBV29-1

CDR3nt: TGTGCCAGCAGTGAGGGCCCAGAGATTTATGAAAAACTGTTTTTT
CDR3aa: CASSEGPEIYEKLFF
d_gene: -
j_gene: TRBJ1-4
abundance: -
v_gene: TRBV28

CDR3nt: TGTGCCAGCAGCCAAGGGAGGGTTCCGGGGACTGAAGCTTTCTTT
CDR3aa: CASSQGRVPGTEAFF
d_gene: -
j_gene: TRBJ1-1
abundance: -
v_gene: TRBV3-1/TRBV3-2

CDR3nt: TGTGCCAGCAGCCTGGGAGGCGGGCTCACTGAAGCTTTCTTT
CDR3aa: CASSLGGGLTEAFF
d_gene: -
j_gene: TRBJ1-1
abundance: -
v_gene: TRBV7-9

CDR3nt: TGTGCCAGCAGTTATAGCGCAAAGTCCAATCAGCCCCAGCATTTT
CDR3aa: CASSYSAKSNQPQHF
d_gene: -
j_gene: TRBJ1-5
abundance: few
v_gene: TRBV6-5

CDR3nt: TGTGCCAGTAGTACAACAGGGTATACCTACGAGCAGTACTTC
CDR3aa: CASSTTGYTYEQYF
d_gene: -
j_gene: TRBJ2-7
abundance: once
v_gene: TRBV19

CDR3nt: TGTGCCATCAGTGAGTCGTCCACACGACAACCTACGGGGGGCTCAATGAACACTGAAGCTTTCTTT
CDR3aa: CAISESSTRQPTGGSMNTEAFF
d_gene: -
j_gene: TRBJ1-1
abundance: -
v_gene: TRBV10-3

CDR3nt: TGTGCCAGCAGCCTGACAGTCGGGAACACTGAAGCTTTCTTT
CDR3aa: CASSLTVGNTEAFF
d_gene: -
j_gene: TRBJ1-1
abundance: -
v_gene: TRBV11-3

CDR3nt: TGTGCCAGCAGCTTAGAGGGACAGGGGACCCTCCAAGAGACCCAGTACTTC
CDR3aa: CASSLEGQGTLQETQYF
d_gene: TRBD1
j_gene: TRBJ2-5
abundance: -
v_gene: TRBV7-2

CDR3nt: TGTGCCAGCAGCTTAGTGGCGGCGAGCCCCCAGTACTTC
CDR3aa: CASSLVAASPQYF
d_gene: -
j_gene: TRBJ2-5
abundance: -
v_gene: TRBV11-3

CDR3nt: TGTGCCAGTCAGACGTCCGGACTGGGTGTGGATGGCTACACCTTC
CDR3aa: CASQTSGLGVDGYTF
d_gene: -
j_gene: TRBJ1-2
abundance: -
v_gene: TRBV19